What follows are 24 T cell receptor beta chains derived from one specimen sequenced in a study of cytomegalovirus exposure and HLA in healthy donors. Measured with immunoSEQ multiplex PCR; TCRdb has only the in-frame clones, and not every one. The sample contains some 120,000 clones, 94% of which appear only once. The sequenced material came from PBMCs. The source is a woman between 18 and 29 years old in good health and CMV-seronegative.

V is TRBV27 and J is TRBJ2-2; a possible D gene is TRBD1 (7 bases). Germline CDR1 and CDR2: MNHEY and SMNVEV (reference sequence). The CDR3 has 14 residues. V was cut by 11 bases and J by 3 bases, with 16 bases left in between. CDR3 nucleotide sequence: TGTGCCGTCCGCGGGGACAGTTACACCGGGGAGCTGTTTTTT. It translates to CAVRGDSYTGELFF.

A single count supports this clone. The chain is built from TRBV30 and TRBJ2-1; D possibly corresponds to TRBD2 (6 bases). The germline V gene encodes CDR1 GTSNPN and CDR2 SVGIG (reference sequence). V was shortened by 4 bases and J by 4 bases, with 14 bases between the two germline ends. This CDR3 region has 14 residues. CDR3 DNA sequence: TGTGCCTGGAACTACGGAGGGAGTTACAATGAGCAGTTCTTC. This gives the protein CAWNYGGSYNEQFF.

The genes are TRBV2 and TRBJ2-6; the D gene is possibly TRBD1 (6 bases). CDR3 length: 18 residues. With 8 bases removed from V and 2 bases from J, the gap between germline ends came to 22 bases. Germline-derived CDR1 and CDR2 are SNHLY and FYNNEI. CDR3 sequence: CASGNRDLISPGANVLTF. DNA of the CDR3: TGTGCCAGCGGAAACAGGGACCTCATCTCTCCTGGGGCCAACGTCCTGACTTTC.

This sequence joins TRBV5-1 and TRBJ2-7, with TRBD1 matching 11 bases. This CDR3 is built from 15 residues. CDR1 and CDR2 from the germline V gene are SGHRS and YFSETQ. V lost 3 bases, J lost 2 bases, and 4 bases stayed unmatched. The CDR3 reads CASSSRGQGAYEQYF. As DNA, the CDR3 is TGCGCCAGCAGCTCCCGGGGACAGGGGGCCTACGAGCAGTACTTC.

The genes are TRBV6-6 and TRBJ1-2; D gene unclear. Germline values: CDR1 MNHNY, CDR2 SVGAGI (reference sequence). V was pared by 6 bases and J by 4 bases, with 9 bases between. The CDR3 totals 12 residues. CDR3 sequence: CASSPEAYGYTF. For the CDR3, the DNA is TGTGCCAGCAGCCCCGAGGCCTATGGCTACACCTTC.

The chain carries TRBV7-9 and TRBJ2-3; TRBD2 matches at 7 bases. With 5 bases clipped from V and 1 base from J, the junction kept 3 bases outside the gene matches. The germline gives CDR1 SEHNR, CDR2 FQNEAQ (reference sequence). CDR3 length: 14 residues. The CDR3 bases are TGTGCCAGCAGCACTACTAGCGGCACAGATACGCAGTATTTT. This sequence encodes CASSTTSGTDTQYF. The complete variable domain, with remaining parts taken from reference TRBV7-9 and TRBJ2-3, reads DTGVSQNPRHKITKRGQNVTFRCDPISEHNRLYWYRQTLGQGPEFLTYFQNEAQLEKSRLLSDRFSAERPKGSFSTLEIQRTEQGDSAMYLCASSTTSGTDTQYFGPGTRLTVL.

The V call is TRBV6-5, the J call TRBJ2-7; the D gene is possibly TRBD2 (5 bases). V lost 0 bases, J lost 7 bases, and 7 bases lay in between. The germline gives CDR1 MNHEY, CDR2 SVGAGI. The CDR3 totals 12 residues. Written as DNA, the CDR3 is TGTGCCAGCAGTTACTCCACGGGGGAGCAGTACTTC. Its protein is CASSYSTGEQYF.

The chain uses TRBV4-1 and TRBJ1-1, with TRBD1 matching over 10 bases. Per germline, CDR1 MGHRA and CDR2 YSYEKL. The CDR3 covers 18 residues. The V segment lost 4 bases and the J segment 1 base; nucleotides outside the gene matches: 12. CDR3 nucleotide sequence: TGCGCCAGCAGCCCAACACCGGACAGGGGGAGTAGGAACACTGAAGCTTTCTTT. Translation gives CASSPTPDRGSRNTEAFF.

The rearrangement joins TRBV25-1 to TRBJ2-1, with TRBD2 matching 13 bases. Germline V gene lookup returns CDR1 MGHDK and CDR2 SYGVNS. The CDR3 runs to 17 residues. Trimming at V came to 2 bases and at J to 0 bases, leaving 1 base not matched to a gene. CDR3 region: CASSETSGRASYNEQFF. As DNA, the CDR3 is TGTGCCAGCAGTGAAACTAGCGGGAGGGCCTCCTACAATGAGCAGTTCTTC.

The chain carries TRBV9 and TRBJ1-2, with 7 bases lining up with TRBD1. Germline V CDR1 and CDR2: SGDLS, YYNGEE. Germline trimming cut 0 bases from V and 6 bases from J; bases unmatched to any gene: 11. This CDR3 contains 16 residues. The CDR3 coding sequence is TGTGCCAGCAGCGTAGGATCCCGGGACAGCCGACATGGCTACACCTTC. This translates into CASSVGSRDSRHGYTF.

This sequence joins TRBV5-4 and TRBJ2-5, with 10 bases aligning to TRBD2. Germline V gives CDR1 SGHNT, CDR2 YYREEE (reference sequence). V lost 4 bases to trimming and J lost 0 bases; unmatched junction nucleotides: 6. The CDR3 is 16 residues long. The CDR3 sequence: CASSPTSGAYQETQYF. Here the CDR3 DNA reads TGTGCCAGCAGCCCTACTAGCGGGGCCTACCAAGAGACCCAGTACTTC.

The rearrangement uses TRBV9 and TRBJ1-2, with TRBD1 identical over 7 bases. Trimming cost V 4 bases and J 6 bases; bases outside gene matches: 12. CDR1 SGDLS and CDR2 YYNGEE come from the germline V gene. The CDR3 length is 15 residues. CDR3 loop: CASSPGGEGANGYTF. The DNA of the CDR3 is TGTGCCAGCAGCCCTGGAGGTGAGGGGGCGAATGGCTACACCTTC.

A few counts support this clone. V usage is TRBV9 and J usage is TRBJ1-1; 8 bases match TRBD1. The CDR3 has 14 amino acids. Trimming cost V 0 bases and J 3 bases; bases outside gene matches: 1. Germline-derived CDR1 and CDR2 are SGDLS and YYNGEE. The CDR3 loop reads CASSVDRGDTEAFF. The CDR3, as DNA: TGTGCCAGCAGCGTAGACAGGGGGGACACTGAAGCTTTCTTT.

The J gene is TRBJ2-5, the V gene TRBV10-1; a weak D match, TRBD1 (5 bases). The CDR3 is made up of 10 amino acids. Trimming pared 11 bases from V and 7 bases from J, leaving 11 bases between. CDR1 is WNHNN, CDR2 SYGVQD, per germline (reference sequence). In nucleotides, the CDR3 is TGCGCCTGCAATAGGGGGACCCAGTACTTC. It is translated as CACNRGTQYF.

The chain joins TRBV27 to TRBJ2-2, with TRBD1 identical over 8 bases. V lost 0 bases, J lost 7 bases, and 7 bases stayed unmatched. Per the germline V gene, CDR1 is MNHEY and CDR2 is SMNVEV (reference sequence). The CDR3 is 16 amino acids. The CDR3 here is CASSLSKTGVVGELFF. The CDR3 region has the DNA TGTGCCAGCAGTTTATCGAAGACAGGGGTGGTCGGGGAGCTGTTTTTT.

The chain has TRBV28 and TRBJ1-2; no clear D gene. Germline CDR1 MDHEN, CDR2 SYDVKM. V dropped 1 base and J dropped 4 bases, with 13 bases sitting between them. The CDR3 is 15 residues long. The DNA for the CDR3 is TGTGCCAGCAGTTTATTGGTGGAGAAAATCTATGGCTACACCTTC. This translates into CASSLLVEKIYGYTF.

This clone was counted a single time. The rearrangement joins TRBV6-1 to TRBJ2-3; 8 nucleotides match TRBD1. The trim removed 7 bases at V and 2 bases at J, leaving 8 bases unmatched. The CDR3 has 15 residues. Germline-derived CDR1 and CDR2 are MNHNS and SASEGT. As DNA, the CDR3 is TGTGCCAGCAACCCGCAGGGGGCGCTCACAGATACGCAGTATTTT. Translated: CASNPQGALTDTQYF.

There are a few counts of this clone. The V call is TRBV7-3, the J call TRBJ2-7; 9 nucleotides line up with TRBD2. Germline V lookup: CDR1 SGHTA, CDR2 FQGTGA. The junction had 5 bases not matched to a gene; V was cut back by 6 bases and J by 5 bases. The CDR3 runs 13 residues. CDR3 sequence reads: CASRAGGSDEQYF. The CDR3 coding sequence is TGTGCCAGCAGAGCGGGAGGCTCAGACGAGCAGTACTTC.

The chain combines TRBV2 with TRBJ2-3, with a possible D match to TRBD2 (5 bases). Deletions cut 9 bases from V and 4 bases from J, with 20 bases between. Germline loops: CDR1 SNHLY, CDR2 FYNNEI. The CDR3 contains 15 residues. In nucleotides, the CDR3 is TGTGCCAGTATCCGGGATCTAAGGCTGGCAGATACGCAGTATTTT. It translates to CASIRDLRLADTQYF.

V and J are TRBV5-1 and TRBJ2-3, with 8 bases that match TRBD1. This CDR3 is 15 amino acids long. Germline V gene sequence: CDR1 SGHRS, CDR2 YFSETQ. The V and J ends lost 3 bases and 3 bases, in that order; junction bases with no gene match: 6. The CDR3 loop reads CASSSGRGLTDTQYF. CDR3 DNA: TGCGCCAGCAGCTCGGGCAGGGGGCTAACAGATACGCAGTATTTT.

The chain uses TRBV6-5 and TRBJ1-3, with D maybe TRBD1 (6 bases). Looked up from germline, CDR1 is MNHEY and CDR2 is SVGAGI. CDR3 length: 15 amino acids. Trimming stripped 4 bases from V and 0 bases from J, with 10 bases between. CDR3 DNA: TGTGCCAGCAGTTCACGGGACAACTCTGGAAACACCATATATTTT. It specifies CASSSRDNSGNTIYF.

The chain couples TRBV6-6 to TRBJ2-1; 14 nucleotides align to TRBD2. Germline CDR1 and CDR2: MNHNY and SVGAGI (reference sequence). The length of the CDR3 is 16 residues. V lost 6 bases and J lost 1; bases outside the gene matches: 2. CDR3 nucleotide sequence: TGTGCCAGCAGGGGACTAGCGGGAGCATCCTACAATGAGCAGTTCTTC. Translating gives CASRGLAGASYNEQFF.

V usage is TRBV2 and J usage is TRBJ1-2, with D unclear. The V and J ends lost 6 bases and 8 bases respectively, with 16 bases between them. The CDR3 is 13 amino acids. CDR1 is SNHLY, CDR2 FYNNEI, per germline. In DNA form, the CDR3 reads TGTGCCAGCAGCCCAACCAGGCTTCGCGGCTACACCTTC. Protein product: CASSPTRLRGYTF.

This chain uses TRBV10-2 with TRBJ2-6; D remains unclear. V was cut by 8 bases and J by 5 bases, with 13 bases left in between. The CDR3 consists of 14 residues. Per the germline V gene, CDR1 is WSHSY and CDR2 is SAAADI. The CDR3 nucleotides read TGCGCCAGCGGGTCAGGAAGGAGGGCCAACGTCCTGACTTTC. It codes for CASGSGRRANVLTF.